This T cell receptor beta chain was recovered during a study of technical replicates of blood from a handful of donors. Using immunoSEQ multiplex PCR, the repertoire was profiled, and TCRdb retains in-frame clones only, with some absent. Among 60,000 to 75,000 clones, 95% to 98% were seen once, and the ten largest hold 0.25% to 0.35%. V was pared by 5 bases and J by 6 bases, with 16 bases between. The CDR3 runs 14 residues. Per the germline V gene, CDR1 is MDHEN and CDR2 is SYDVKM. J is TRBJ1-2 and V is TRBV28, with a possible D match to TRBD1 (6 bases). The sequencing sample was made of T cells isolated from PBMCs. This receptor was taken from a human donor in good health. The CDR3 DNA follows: TGTGCCAGCAGTCTGCACAGGGAAGTGGATGGCTACACCTTC. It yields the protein CASSLHREVDGYTF.